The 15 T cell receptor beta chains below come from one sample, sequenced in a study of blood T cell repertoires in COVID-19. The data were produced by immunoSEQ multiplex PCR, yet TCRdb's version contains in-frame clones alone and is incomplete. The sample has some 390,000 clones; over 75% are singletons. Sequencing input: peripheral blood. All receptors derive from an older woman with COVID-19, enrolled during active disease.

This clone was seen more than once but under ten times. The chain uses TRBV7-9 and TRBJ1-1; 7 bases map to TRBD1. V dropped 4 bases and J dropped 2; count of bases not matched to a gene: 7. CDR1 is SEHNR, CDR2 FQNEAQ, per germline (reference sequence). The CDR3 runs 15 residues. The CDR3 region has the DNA TGTGCCAGCAGCTCCGCCGGGACAGTAAACACTGAAGCTTTCTTT. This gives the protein CASSSAGTVNTEAFF.

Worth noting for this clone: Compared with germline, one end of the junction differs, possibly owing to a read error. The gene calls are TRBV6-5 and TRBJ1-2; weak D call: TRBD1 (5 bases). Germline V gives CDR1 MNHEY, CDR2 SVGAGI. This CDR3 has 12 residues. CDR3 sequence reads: CASSSQGRSFAF. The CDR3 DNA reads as TGTGCCAGCAGTTCCCAGGGTAGAAGTTTTGCCTTC.

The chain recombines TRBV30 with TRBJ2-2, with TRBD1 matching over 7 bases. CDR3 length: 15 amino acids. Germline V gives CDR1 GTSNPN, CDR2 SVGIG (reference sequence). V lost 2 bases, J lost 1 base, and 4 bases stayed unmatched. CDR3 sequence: CAWSFWTGNTGELFF. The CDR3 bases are TGTGCCTGGAGTTTTTGGACAGGGAACACCGGGGAGCTGTTTTTT.

CDR3 DNA sequence: TGTGCCAGCAGTGCTGACAGGTTCTATGGCTACACCTTC. Protein product: CASSADRFYGYTF. The rearrangement uses TRBV2 and TRBJ1-2; weak D call: TRBD1 (6 bases). This CDR3 has 13 amino acids. Trimming left V 4 bases short and J 4 bases short, with 10 bases between. CDR1 is SNHLY and CDR2 is FYNNEI in the germline V gene.

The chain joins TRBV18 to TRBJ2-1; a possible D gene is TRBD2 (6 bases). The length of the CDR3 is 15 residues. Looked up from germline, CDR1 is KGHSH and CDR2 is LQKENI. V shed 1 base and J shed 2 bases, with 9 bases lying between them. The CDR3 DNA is TGTGCCAGCTCACCACAGGGACTTCCCTACAATGAGCAGTTCTTC. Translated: CASSPQGLPYNEQFF.

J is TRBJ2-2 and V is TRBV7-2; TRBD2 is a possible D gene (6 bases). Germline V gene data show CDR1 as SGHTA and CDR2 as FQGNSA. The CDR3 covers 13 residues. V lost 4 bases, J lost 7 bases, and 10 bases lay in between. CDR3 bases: TGTGCCAGCAGCTACGGGACTTTCGGGGAGCTGTTTTTT. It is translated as CASSYGTFGELFF. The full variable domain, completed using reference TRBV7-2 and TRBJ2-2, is GAGVSQSPSNKVTEKGKDVELRCDPISGHTALYWYRQSLGQGLEFLIYFQGNSAPDKSGLPSDRFSAERTGGSVSTLTIQRTQQEDSAVYLCASSYGTFGELFFGEGSRLTVL.

CDR3 in DNA: TGTGCCAGCAGCCATGACTATTCCTACGAGCAGTACTTC. The encoded protein is CASSHDYSYEQYF. The V call is TRBV7-9, the J call TRBJ2-7; D possibly corresponds to TRBD2 (5 bases). V was shortened by 5 bases and J by 1 base, with 9 bases between the two germline ends. From germline, CDR1 is SEHNR and CDR2 FQNEAQ (reference sequence). The CDR3 covers 13 residues. Full variable domain (remainder filled in from reference TRBV7-9 and TRBJ2-7): DTGVSQNPRHKITKRGQNVTFRCDPISEHNRLYWYRQTLGQGPEFLTYFQNEAQLEKSRLLSDRFSAERPKGSFSTLEIQRTEQGDSAMYLCASSHDYSYEQYFGPGTRLTVT.

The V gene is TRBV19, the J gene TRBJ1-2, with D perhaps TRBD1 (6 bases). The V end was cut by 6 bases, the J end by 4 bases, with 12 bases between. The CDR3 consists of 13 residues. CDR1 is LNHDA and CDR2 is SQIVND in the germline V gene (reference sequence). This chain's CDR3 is CASRGRQAYGYTF. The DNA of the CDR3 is TGTGCCAGTAGGGGTCGACAGGCCTATGGCTACACCTTC.

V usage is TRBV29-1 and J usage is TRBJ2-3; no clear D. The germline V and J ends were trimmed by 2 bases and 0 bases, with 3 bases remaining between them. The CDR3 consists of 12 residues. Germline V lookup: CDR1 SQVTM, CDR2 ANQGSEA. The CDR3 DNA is TGCAGCGTTGAACAGAGCACAGATACGCAGTATTTT. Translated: CSVEQSTDTQYF.

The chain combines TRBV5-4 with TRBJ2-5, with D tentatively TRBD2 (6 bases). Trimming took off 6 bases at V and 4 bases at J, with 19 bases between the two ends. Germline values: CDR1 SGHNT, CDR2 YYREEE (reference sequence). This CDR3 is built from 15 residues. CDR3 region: CASTQARGKRETQYF. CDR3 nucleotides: TGTGCCAGCACCCAAGCCCGGGGGAAACGAGAGACCCAGTACTTC.

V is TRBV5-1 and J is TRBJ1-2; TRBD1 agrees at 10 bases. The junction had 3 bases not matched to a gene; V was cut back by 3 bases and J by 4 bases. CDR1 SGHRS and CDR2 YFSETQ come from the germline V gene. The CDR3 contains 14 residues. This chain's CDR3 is CASSSGTGAYGYTF. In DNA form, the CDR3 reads TGCGCCAGCAGCTCCGGGACAGGGGCCTATGGCTACACCTTC.

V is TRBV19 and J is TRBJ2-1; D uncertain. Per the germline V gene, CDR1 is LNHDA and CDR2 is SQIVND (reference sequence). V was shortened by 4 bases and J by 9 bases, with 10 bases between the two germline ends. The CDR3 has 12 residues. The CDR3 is CASSRVSVEQFF. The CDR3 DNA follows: TGTGCCAGTAGTAGAGTAAGTGTTGAGCAGTTCTTC.

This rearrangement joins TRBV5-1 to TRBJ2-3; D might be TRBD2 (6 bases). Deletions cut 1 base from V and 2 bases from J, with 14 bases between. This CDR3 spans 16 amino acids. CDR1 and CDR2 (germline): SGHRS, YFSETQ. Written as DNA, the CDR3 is TGCGCCAGCAGCTTGTCCGGGGGTACGATCACAGATACGCAGTATTTT. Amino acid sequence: CASSLSGGTITDTQYF.

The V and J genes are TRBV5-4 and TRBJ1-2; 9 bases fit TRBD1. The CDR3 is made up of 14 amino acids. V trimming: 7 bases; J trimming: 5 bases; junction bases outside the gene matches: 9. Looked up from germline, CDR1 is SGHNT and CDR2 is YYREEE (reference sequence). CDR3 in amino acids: CASGQQGAGYGYTF. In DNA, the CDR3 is TGTGCCAGCGGCCAACAGGGGGCCGGGTATGGCTACACCTTC.

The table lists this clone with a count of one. The CDR3 DNA reads as TGTGCCAGCAGGCCAAGGGGTTCACCCCTCCACTTT. Translated, it gives CASRPRGSPLHF. The chain uses TRBV6-5 and TRBJ1-6, with D perhaps matching TRBD1 (5 bases). CDR1 MNHEY and CDR2 SVGAGI come from the germline V gene. CDR3 length: 12 residues. Trimming shortened V by 6 bases and J by 9 bases, and 9 bases separated the two germline ends.